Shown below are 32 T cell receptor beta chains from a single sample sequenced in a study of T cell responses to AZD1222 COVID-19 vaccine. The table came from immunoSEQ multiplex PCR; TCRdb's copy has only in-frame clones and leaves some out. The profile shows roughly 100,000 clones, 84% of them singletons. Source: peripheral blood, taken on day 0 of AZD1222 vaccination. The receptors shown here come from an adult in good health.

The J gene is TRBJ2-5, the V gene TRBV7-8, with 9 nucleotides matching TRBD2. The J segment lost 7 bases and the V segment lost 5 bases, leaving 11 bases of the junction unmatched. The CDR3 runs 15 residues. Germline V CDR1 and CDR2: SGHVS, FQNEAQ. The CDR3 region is CASSLPGLASATQYF. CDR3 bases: TGTGCCAGCAGCCTACCGGGACTAGCTTCCGCGACCCAGTACTTC.

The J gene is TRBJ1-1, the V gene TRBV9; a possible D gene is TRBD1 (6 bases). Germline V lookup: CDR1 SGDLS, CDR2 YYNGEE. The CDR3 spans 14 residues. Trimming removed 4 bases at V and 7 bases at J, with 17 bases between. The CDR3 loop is CASSPPGGRFEAFF. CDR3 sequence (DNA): TGTGCCAGCAGCCCCCCGGGGGGCAGATTTGAAGCTTTCTTT.

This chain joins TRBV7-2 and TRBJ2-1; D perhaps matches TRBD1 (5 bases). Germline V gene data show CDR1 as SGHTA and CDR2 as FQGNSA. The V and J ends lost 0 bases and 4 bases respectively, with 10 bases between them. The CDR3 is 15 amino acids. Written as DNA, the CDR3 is TGTGCCAGCAGCTTAGCGGCAGGGATTTACAATGAGCAGTTCTTC. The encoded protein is CASSLAAGIYNEQFF. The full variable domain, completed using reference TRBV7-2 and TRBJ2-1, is GAGVSQSPSNKVTEKGKDVELRCDPISGHTALYWYRQSLGQGLEFLIYFQGNSAPDKSGLPSDRFSAERTGGSVSTLTIQRTQQEDSAVYLCASSLAAGIYNEQFFGPGTRLTVL.

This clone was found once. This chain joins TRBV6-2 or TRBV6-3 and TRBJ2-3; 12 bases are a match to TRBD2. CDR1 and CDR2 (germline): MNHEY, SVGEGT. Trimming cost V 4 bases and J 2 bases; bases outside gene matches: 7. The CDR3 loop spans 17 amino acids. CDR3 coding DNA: TGTGCCAGCAGTTCCTATCGACTAGCGGGAGACACAGATACGCAGTATTTT. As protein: CASSSYRLAGDTDTQYF.

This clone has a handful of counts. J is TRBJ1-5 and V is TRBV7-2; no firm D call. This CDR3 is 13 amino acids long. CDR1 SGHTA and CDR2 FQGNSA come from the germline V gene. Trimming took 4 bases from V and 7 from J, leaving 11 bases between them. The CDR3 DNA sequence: TGTGCCAGCAGCTCCTCAGTCATCCAGCCCCAGCATTTT. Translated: CASSSSVIQPQHF.

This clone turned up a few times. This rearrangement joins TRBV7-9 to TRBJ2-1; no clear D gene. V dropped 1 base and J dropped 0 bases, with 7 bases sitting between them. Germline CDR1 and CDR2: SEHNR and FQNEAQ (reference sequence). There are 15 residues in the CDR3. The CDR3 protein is CASSLVADSYNEQFF. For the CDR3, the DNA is TGTGCCAGCAGCTTAGTGGCGGACTCCTACAATGAGCAGTTCTTC.

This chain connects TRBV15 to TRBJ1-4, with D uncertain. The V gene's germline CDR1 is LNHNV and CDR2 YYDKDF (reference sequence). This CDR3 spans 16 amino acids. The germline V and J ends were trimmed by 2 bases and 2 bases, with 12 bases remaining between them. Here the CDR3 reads CATSRKSQVTNEKLFF. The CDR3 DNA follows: TGTGCCACCAGCAGAAAGTCGCAGGTCACTAATGAAAAACTGTTTTTT.

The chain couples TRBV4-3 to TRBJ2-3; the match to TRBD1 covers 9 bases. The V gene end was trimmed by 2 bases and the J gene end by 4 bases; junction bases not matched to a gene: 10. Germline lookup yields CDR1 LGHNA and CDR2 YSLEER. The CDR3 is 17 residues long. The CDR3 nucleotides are TGCGCCAGCAGCCAAAATTCTAACAGGGGGCTCTCAGATACGCAGTATTTT. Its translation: CASSQNSNRGLSDTQYF.

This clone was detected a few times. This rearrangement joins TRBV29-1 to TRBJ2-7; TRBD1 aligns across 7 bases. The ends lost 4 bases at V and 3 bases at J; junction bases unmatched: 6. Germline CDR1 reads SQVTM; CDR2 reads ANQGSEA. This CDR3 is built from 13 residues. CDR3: CSVGPGGYYEQYF. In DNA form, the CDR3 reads TGCAGCGTTGGGCCAGGGGGTTACTACGAGCAGTACTTC.

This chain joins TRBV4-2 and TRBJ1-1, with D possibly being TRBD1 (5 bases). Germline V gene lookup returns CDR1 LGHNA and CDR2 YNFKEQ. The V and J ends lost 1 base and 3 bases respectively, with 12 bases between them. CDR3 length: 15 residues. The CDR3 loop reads CASSQALQGDTEAFF. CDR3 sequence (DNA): TGTGCCAGCAGCCAAGCTCTGCAGGGTGACACTGAAGCTTTCTTT.

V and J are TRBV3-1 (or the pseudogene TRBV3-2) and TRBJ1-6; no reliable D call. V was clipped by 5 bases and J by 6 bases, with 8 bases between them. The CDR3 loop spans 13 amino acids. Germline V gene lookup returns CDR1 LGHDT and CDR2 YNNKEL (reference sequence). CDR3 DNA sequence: TGTGCCAGCAGCTATATGGGTAATTCACCCCTCCACTTT. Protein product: CASSYMGNSPLHF.

As DNA, the CDR3 is TGTGCCAGCGGGCCCTCTGGAAACACCATATATTTT. It encodes CASGPSGNTIYF. V usage is TRBV7-2 and J usage is TRBJ1-3; D gene unclear. Trimming took off 8 bases at V and 0 bases at J, with 5 bases between the two ends. There are 12 residues in the CDR3. Per the germline V gene, CDR1 is SGHTA and CDR2 is FQGNSA.

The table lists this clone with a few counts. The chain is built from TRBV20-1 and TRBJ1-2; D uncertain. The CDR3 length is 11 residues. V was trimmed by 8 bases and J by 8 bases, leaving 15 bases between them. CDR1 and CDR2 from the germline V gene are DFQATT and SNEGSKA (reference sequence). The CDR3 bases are TGCAGTCAACCAATGAGGGCCGGCTACACCTTC. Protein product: CSQPMRAGYTF.

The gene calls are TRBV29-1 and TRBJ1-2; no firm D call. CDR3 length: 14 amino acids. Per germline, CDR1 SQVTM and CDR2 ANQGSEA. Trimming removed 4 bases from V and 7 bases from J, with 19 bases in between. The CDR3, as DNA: TGCAGCGTTGTCGTAGAAGGGTCGGTCGGTGGCTACACCTTC. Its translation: CSVVVEGSVGGYTF.

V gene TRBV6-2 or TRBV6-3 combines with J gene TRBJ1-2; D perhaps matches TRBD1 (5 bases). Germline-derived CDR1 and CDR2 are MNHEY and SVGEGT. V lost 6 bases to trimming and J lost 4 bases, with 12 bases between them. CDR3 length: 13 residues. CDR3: CASSIDRIYGYTF. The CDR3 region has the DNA TGTGCCAGCAGCATCGACAGAATCTATGGCTACACCTTC.

The CDR3 loop reads CASNQDRGIWTEAFF. CDR3 DNA sequence: TGTGCCAGCAACCAGGACAGGGGAATTTGGACTGAAGCTTTCTTT. The V call is TRBV25-1, the J call TRBJ1-1; 9 bases align to TRBD1. The V and J ends lost 7 bases and 5 bases, in that order; junction bases with no gene match: 11. This CDR3 is 15 amino acids long. Germline V lookup: CDR1 MGHDK, CDR2 SYGVNS.

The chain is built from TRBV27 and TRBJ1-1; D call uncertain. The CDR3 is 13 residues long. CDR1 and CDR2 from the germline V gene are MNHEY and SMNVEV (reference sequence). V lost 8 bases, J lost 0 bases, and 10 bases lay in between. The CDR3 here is CASRTSLNTEAFF. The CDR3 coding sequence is TGTGCCAGCCGTACATCCTTGAACACTGAAGCTTTCTTT.

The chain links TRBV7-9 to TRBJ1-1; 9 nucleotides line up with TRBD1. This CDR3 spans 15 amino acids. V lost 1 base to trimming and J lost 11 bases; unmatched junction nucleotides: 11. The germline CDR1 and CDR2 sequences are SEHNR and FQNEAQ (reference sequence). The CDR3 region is CASSLEGTGTVRAFF. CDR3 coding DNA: TGTGCCAGCAGCTTAGAGGGGACAGGGACGGTCCGGGCTTTCTTT. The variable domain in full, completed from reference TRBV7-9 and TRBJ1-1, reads DTGVSQNPRHKITKRGQNVTFRCDPISEHNRLYWYRQTLGQGPEFLTYFQNEAQLEKSRLLSDRFSAERPKGSFSTLEIQRTEQGDSAMYLCASSLEGTGTVRAFFGQGTRLTVV.

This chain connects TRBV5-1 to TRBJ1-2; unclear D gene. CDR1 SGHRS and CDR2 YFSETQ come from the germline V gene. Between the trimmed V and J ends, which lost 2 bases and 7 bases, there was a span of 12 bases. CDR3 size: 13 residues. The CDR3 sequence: CASSFGLNSGYTF. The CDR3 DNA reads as TGCGCCAGCAGCTTCGGGCTGAATAGTGGCTACACCTTC.

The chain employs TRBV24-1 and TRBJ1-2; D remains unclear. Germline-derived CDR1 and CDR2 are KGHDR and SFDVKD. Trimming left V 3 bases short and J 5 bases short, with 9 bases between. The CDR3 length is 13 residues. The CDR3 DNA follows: TGTGCCACCAGTGATCCCGGGTCTTATGGCTACACCTTC. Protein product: CATSDPGSYGYTF.

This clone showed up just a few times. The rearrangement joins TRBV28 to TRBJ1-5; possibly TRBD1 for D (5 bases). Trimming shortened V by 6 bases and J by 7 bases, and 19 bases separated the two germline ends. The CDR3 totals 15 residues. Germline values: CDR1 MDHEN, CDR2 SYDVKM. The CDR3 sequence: CASSYSGRGGQPQHF. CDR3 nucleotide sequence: TGTGCCAGCAGCTACTCAGGGCGGGGAGGGCAGCCCCAGCATTTT. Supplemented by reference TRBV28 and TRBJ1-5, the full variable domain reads DVKVTQSSRYLVKRTGEKVFLECVQDMDHENMFWYRQDPGLGLRLIYFSYDVKMKEKGDIPEGYSVSREKKERFSLILESASTNQTSMYLCASSYSGRGGQPQHFGDGTRLSIL.

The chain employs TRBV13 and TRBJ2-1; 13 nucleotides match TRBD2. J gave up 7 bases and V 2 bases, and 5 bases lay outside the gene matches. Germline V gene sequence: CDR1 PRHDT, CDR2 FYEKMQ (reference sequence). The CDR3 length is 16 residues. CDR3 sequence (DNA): TGTGCCAGCAGCTTAATAGGACTAGCGGGAGTTAATGAGCAGTTCTTC. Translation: CASSLIGLAGVNEQFF.

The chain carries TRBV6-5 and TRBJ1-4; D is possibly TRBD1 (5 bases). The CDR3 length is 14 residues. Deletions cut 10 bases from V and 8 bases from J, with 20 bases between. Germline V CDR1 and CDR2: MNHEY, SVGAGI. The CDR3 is CATLRGSAREKLFF. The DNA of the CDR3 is TGTGCCACCCTCCGGGGCTCAGCACGGGAAAAACTGTTTTTT.

The CDR3 DNA is TGTGCCAGTAGTATTTTGTCTTCCCAGGGGTCCAACTATGGCTACACCTTC. Translating gives CASSILSSQGSNYGYTF. The gene calls are TRBV19 and TRBJ1-2; TRBD1 is a possible D gene (6 bases). Germline V lookup: CDR1 LNHDA, CDR2 SQIVND (reference sequence). The V and J ends lost 3 bases and 2 bases respectively, with 19 bases between them. CDR3 length: 17 residues.

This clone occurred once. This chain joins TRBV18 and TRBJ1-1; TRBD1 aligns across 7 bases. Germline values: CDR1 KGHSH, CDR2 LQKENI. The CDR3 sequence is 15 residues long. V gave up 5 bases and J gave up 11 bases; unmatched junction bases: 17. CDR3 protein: CASSVDRKVLGWAFF. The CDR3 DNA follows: TGTGCCAGCTCAGTGGACAGGAAGGTGTTGGGTTGGGCTTTCTTT. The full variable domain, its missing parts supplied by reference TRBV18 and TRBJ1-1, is NAGVMQNPRHLVRRRGQEARLRCSPMKGHSHVYWYRQLPEEGLKFMVYLQKENIIDESGMPKERFSAEFPKEGPSILRIQQVVRGDSAAYFCASSVDRKVLGWAFFGQGTRLTVV.

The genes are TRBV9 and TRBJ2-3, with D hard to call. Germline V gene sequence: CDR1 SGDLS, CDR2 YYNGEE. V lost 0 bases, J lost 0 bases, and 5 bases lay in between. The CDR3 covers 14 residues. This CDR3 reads CASSVGDSTDTQYF. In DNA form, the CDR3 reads TGTGCCAGCAGCGTAGGGGATAGCACAGATACGCAGTATTTT.

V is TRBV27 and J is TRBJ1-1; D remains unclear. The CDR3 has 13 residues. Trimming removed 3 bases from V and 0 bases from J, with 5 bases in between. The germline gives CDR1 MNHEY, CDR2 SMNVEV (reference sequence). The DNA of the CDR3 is TGTGCCAGCAGTTTGGCCTTGAACACTGAAGCTTTCTTT. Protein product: CASSLALNTEAFF.

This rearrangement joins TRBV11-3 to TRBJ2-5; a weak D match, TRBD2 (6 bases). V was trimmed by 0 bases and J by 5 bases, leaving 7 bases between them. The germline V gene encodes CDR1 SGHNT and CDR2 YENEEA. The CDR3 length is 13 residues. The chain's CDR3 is CASSLDRGETQYF. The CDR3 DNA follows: TGTGCCAGCAGCTTAGATCGGGGGGAGACCCAGTACTTC.

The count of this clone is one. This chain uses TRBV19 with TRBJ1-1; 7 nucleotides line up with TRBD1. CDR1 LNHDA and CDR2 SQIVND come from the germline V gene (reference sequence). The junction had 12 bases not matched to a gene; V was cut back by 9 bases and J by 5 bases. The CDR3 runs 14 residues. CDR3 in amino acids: CASLSGGARTEAFF. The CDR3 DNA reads TGTGCCAGCCTTTCAGGGGGGGCACGGACTGAAGCTTTCTTT.

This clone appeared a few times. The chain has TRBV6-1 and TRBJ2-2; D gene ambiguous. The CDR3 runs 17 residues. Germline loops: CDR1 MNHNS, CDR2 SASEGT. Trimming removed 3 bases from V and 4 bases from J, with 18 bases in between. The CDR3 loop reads CASSDPDGVVSTGELFF. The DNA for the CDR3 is TGTGCCAGCAGTGACCCCGATGGGGTAGTGAGCACCGGGGAGCTGTTTTTT.

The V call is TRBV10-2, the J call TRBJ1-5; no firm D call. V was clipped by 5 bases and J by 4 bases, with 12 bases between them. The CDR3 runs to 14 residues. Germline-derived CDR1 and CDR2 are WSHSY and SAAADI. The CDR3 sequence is CASSLSGRNQPQHF. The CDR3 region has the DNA TGCGCCAGCAGTTTAAGTGGGAGGAATCAGCCCCAGCATTTT.

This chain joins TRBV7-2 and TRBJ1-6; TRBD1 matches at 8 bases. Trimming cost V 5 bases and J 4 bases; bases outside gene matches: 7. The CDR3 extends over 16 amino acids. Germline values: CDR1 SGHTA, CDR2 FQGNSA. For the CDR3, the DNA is TGTGCCAGCAGCCAGACAGGGGCTGTATATAATTCACCCCTCCACTTT. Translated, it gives CASSQTGAVYNSPLHF.